This T cell receptor (beta chain) originates from a study of type 1 regulatory T cells. This clonotype was recorded many times. No antigen is known for it. TCRdb re-derived calls from the reads in MiXCR, one entry per CDR3 protein. This table holds more than 4,000 distinct CDR3 sequences, about 24% found once. Study-level results: Compared with non-Tr1 cells, Tr1 cells showed a narrower TCR repertoire.

CDR3 size: 17 residues. V trimming: 6 bases; J trimming: 0 bases; junction bases outside the gene matches: 7. The germline CDR1 and CDR2 sequences are MDHEN and SYDVKM. Sequenced: cultured type 1 regulatory T (Tr1) cells, either the whole culture or a sorted fraction (not recorded which). This clonotype was sampled from a human donor in good health. The V and J genes are TRBV28 and TRBJ2-7, with TRBD2 matching over 14 bases. The CDR3 spells CASSRTSGGLSSYEQYF. CDR3 sequence (DNA): TGTGCCAGCAGCAGGACTAGCGGGGGGCTTAGCTCCTACGAGCAGTACTTC.